The present T cell receptor beta chain was sequenced within a study of T cell responses to AZD1222 COVID-19 vaccine. TCRdb's copy holds only in-frame clones and misses some; the assay was immunoSEQ multiplex PCR. The data contain about 110,000 clones, approximately 91% of them seen just once; the ten biggest clones take up more than 15%. This CDR3 contains 15 residues. Trimming pared 1 base from V and 2 bases from J, leaving 11 bases between. Per the germline V gene, CDR1 is SNHLY and CDR2 is FYNNEI. The chain recombines TRBV2 with TRBJ2-5; either TRBD1 or TRBD2 may supply D (5 bases each). The TCR sequence derives from an adult in good health. The sample in question was peripheral blood, obtained on day 0 of AZD1222 vaccination. CDR3 nucleotides: TGTGCCAGCAGTGAAGGGGGACGGAGTCAAGAGACCCAGTACTTC. Protein sequence: CASSEGGRSQETQYF.